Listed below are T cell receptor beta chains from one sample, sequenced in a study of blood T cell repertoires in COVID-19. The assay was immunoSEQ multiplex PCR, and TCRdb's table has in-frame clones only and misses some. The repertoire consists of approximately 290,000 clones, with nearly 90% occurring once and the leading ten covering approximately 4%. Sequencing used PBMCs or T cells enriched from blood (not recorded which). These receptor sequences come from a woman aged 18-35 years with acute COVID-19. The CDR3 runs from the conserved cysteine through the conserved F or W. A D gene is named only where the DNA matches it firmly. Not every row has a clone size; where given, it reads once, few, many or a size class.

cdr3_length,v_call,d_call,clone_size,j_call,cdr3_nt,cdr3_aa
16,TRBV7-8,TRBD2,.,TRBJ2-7,TGTGCCAGCAGCTTAGTCTCCGGGACTAGCGGGTACGAGCAGTACTTC,CASSLVSGTSGYEQYF
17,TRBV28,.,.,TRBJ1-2,TGTGCCAGCTCTATTCCGAATTTCCAGGGGCCGAACTATGGCTACACCTTC,CASSIPNFQGPNYGYTF
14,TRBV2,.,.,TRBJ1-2,TGTGCCAGCAGTGAACCCCCAGTCCTCTATGGCTACACCTTC,CASSEPPVLYGYTF
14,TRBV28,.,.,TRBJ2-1,TGTGCCAGCACCACAGGGGGGGCCTACAATGAGCAGTTCTTC,CASTTGGAYNEQFF
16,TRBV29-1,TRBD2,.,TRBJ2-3,TGCAGCGTATTGCGACTAGCGGAGAAACCGCCCCCCCCGCAGTATTTT,CSVLRLAEKPPPPQYF
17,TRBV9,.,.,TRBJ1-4,TGTGCCAGCAGCGTAGGGCGATACGGGGGATTTGGAGAAAAACTGTTTTTT,CASSVGRYGGFGEKLFF
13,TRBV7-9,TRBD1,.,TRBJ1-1,TGTGCCAGCAGTGAGACAGGGCACACTGAAGCTTTCTTT,CASSETGHTEAFF
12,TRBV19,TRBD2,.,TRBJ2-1,TGTGCCAGTAGTCCGGCGGGAGGCGAGCAGTTCTTC,CASSPAGGEQFF
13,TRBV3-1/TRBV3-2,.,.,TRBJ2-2,TGTGCCAGCAGCCAAATTTCTGCCGGGGAGCTGTTTTTT,CASSQISAGELFF
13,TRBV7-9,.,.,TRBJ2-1,TGTGCCAGCAGCTTCGGACAGTCGAATGAGCAGTTCTTC,CASSFGQSNEQFF
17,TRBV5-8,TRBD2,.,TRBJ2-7,TGTGCCAGCAGCTTGTTCTTGCTTAGCGGGAGCTCCTACGAGCAGTACTTC,CASSLFLLSGSSYEQYF
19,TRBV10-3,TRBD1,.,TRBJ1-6,TGTGCCATCAGCCCAGGACAGGGGGCCGCGTTCTCCTATAATTCACCCCTCCACTTT,CAISPGQGAAFSYNSPLHF
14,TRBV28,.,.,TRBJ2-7,TGTGCCAGCAGCGATAGCGGTACCCCCTACGAGCAGTACTTC,CASSDSGTPYEQYF
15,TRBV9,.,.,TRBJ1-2,TGTGCCAGCAGCGTAGCGGAGGGTTATTTCTATGGCTACACCTTC,CASSVAEGYFYGYTF
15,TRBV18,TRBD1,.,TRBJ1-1,TGTGCCAGCTCACCTCTGACAGGGGGGGGGACTGAAGCTTTCTTT,CASSPLTGGGTEAFF
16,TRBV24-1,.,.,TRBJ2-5,TGTGCCACCAGTGATCTCCCAGCAGGGGAGGGAGAGACCCAGTACTTC,CATSDLPAGEGETQYF
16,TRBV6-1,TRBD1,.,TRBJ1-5,TGTGCCAGCAGTGCGCGGGACAGGGGTTCCAGGCAGCCCCAGCATTTT,CASSARDRGSRQPQHF
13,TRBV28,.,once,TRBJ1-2,TGTGCCAGCAGTTTGGGCGGGGGCGATGGCTACACCTTC,CASSLGGGDGYTF
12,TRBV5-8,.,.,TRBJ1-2,TGTGCCAGCAGCTTGGAGGCGAGGGTGTGCACCTTC,CASSLEARVCTF
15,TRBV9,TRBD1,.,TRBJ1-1,TGTGCCAGCAGCGTTGGGACAGGGGGAAACACTGAAGCTTTCTTT,CASSVGTGGNTEAFF
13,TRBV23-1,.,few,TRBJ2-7,TGCGCCAGCAGTCAATCCCCCAGTTACGAGCAGTACTTC,CASSQSPSYEQYF
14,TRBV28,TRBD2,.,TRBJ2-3,TGTGCCAGCAGTCGGGGCGGGAGAGGGGATACGCAGTATTTT,CASSRGGRGDTQYF
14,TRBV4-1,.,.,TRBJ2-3,TGCGCCAGCAGCCAAGATGCACTGTCCGATACGCAGTATTTT,CASSQDALSDTQYF
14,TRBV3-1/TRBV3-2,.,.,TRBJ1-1,TGTGCCAGCAGCCGAGGGAGCATGAACACTGAAGCTTTCTTT,CASSRGSMNTEAFF
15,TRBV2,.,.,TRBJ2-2,TGTGCCAGCAGTGAAGGCGTCTCTTACACCGGGGAGCTGTTTTTT,CASSEGVSYTGELFF
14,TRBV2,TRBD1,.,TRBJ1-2,TGTGCCAGCAGTGAACAGGGGGCCCTCTATGGCTACACCTTC,CASSEQGALYGYTF
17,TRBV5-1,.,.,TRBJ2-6,TGCGCCAGCAGCCTTCGCTACCCGGGCTCTGGGGCCAACGTCCTGACTTTC,CASSLRYPGSGANVLTF
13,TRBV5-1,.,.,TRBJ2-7,TGCGCCAGCACCCTGGAGGATTCCTACGAGCAGTACTTC,CASTLEDSYEQYF